The clone carrying this T cell receptor (beta chain) was seen more than once but under ten times. The source of the sample is a study of T cells of healthy individuals. TCRdb passed the 5' RACE reads through MiXCR, listing each CDR3 protein once. The sample yields approximately 52,000 distinct CDR3 sequences, roughly 14% seen once. The TCR was taken from a human donor in good health.

CDR3 sequence (DNA): TGCAGTGCTAGTATCATAGCGGGAGTCCAGGCGTCGCAGTATTTT. This sequence encodes CSASIIAGVQASQYF. V usage is TRBV20-1 and J usage is TRBJ2-3, with 9 bases matching TRBD2. The CDR3 is 15 residues long. V was clipped by 3 bases and J by 10 bases; unmatched bases: 14. The germline CDR1 and CDR2 sequences are DFQATT and SNEGSKA (reference sequence).